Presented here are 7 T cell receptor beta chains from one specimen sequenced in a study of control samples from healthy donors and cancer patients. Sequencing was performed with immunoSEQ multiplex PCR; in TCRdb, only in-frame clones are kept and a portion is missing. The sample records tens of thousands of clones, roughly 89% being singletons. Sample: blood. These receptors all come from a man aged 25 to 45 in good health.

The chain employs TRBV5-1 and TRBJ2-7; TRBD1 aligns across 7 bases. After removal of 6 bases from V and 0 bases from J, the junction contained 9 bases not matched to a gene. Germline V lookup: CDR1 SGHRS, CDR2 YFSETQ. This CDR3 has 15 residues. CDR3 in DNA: TGCGCCAGCACCCAATCAGGGGACAGCTCCTACGAGCAGTACTTC. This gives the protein CASTQSGDSSYEQYF. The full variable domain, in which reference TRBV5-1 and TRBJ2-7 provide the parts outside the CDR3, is KAGVTQTPRYLIKTRGQQVTLSCSPISGHRSVSWYQQTPGQGLQFLFEYFSETQRNKGNFPGRFSGRQFSNSRSEMNVSTLELGDSALYLCASTQSGDSSYEQYFGPGTRLTVT.

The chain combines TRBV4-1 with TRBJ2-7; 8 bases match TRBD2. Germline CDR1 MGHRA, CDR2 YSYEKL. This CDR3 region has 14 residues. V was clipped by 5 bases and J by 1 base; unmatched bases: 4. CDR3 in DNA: TGCGCCAGCAGCGCGAGCGGGAGATCCTACGAGCAGTACTTC. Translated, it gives CASSASGRSYEQYF.

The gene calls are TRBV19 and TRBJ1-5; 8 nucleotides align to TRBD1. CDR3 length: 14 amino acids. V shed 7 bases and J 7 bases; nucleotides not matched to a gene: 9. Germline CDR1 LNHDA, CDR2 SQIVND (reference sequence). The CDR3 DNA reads TGTGCCAGTAACGACAGGGGCGCAAGGCAGCCCCAGCATTTT. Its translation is CASNDRGARQPQHF.

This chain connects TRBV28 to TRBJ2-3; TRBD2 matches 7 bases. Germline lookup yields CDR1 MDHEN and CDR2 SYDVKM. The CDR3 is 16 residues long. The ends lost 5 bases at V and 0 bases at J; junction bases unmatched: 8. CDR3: CASSRGGMTSTDTQYF. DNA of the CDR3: TGTGCCAGCAGTCGCGGGGGAATGACCAGCACAGATACGCAGTATTTT.

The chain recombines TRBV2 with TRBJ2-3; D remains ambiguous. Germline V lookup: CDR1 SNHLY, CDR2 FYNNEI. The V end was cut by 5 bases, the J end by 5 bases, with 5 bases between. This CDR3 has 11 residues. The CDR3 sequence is CASSIIDTQYF. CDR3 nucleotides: TGTGCCAGCAGTATTATAGATACGCAGTATTTT.

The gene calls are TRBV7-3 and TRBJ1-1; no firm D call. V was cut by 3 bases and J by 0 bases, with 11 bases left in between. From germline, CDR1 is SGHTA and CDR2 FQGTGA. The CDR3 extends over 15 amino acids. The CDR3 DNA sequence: TGTGCCAGCAGCTTTGACGGCGACTTGAACACTGAAGCTTTCTTT. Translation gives CASSFDGDLNTEAFF.

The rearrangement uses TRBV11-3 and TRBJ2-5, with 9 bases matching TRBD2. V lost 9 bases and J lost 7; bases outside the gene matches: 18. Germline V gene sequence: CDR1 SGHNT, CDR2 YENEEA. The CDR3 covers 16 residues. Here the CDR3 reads CARVGARGRALWTQYF. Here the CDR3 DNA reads TGTGCCAGGGTGGGGGCTCGCGGGAGGGCCCTCTGGACCCAGTACTTC.